The subject of this entry is one T cell receptor (beta chain). The antigen is not known. The sample belongs to a study of T cells in tuberculosis. General study findings and limits: Selection depended on which cryopreserved specimens were available. Active tuberculosis TCR-alpha repertoires lay closer to GMM-specific TCRs than IGRA-negative controls, suggesting clonal expansion.

Latent tuberculosis screening used tuberculin skin test and IGRA at entry. Germline CDR1 and CDR2: MDHEN and SYDVKM. The CDR3 is made up of 15 amino acids. The V end lost 4 bases, the J end lost 0 bases, and 12 bases lay between the germline ends. Libraries were prepared by immunoSEQ multiplex PCR; TCRdb keeps only in-frame clonotypes and omits some of them. The repertoire holds more than 35,000 clones, with around 93% as singletons. This receptor was taken from a donor between 10 and 35 years old with latent tuberculosis or without tuberculosis infection. Some clones in this sample may be carry-over from other donors' samples. Sequenced material: PBMCs. This sequence joins TRBV28 and TRBJ1-1; TRBD1 might be the D (6 bases). The DNA of the CDR3 is TGTGCCAGCAGTTCCCCGGACAGACTGAACACTGAAGCTTTCTTT. Translating gives CASSSPDRLNTEAFF. Full variable domain (rest looked up from reference TRBV28 and TRBJ1-1): DVKVTQSSRYLVKRTGEKVFLECVQDMDHENMFWYRQDPGLGLRLIYFSYDVKMKEKGDIPEGYSVSREKKERFSLILESASTNQTSMYLCASSSPDRLNTEAFFGQGTRLTVV.